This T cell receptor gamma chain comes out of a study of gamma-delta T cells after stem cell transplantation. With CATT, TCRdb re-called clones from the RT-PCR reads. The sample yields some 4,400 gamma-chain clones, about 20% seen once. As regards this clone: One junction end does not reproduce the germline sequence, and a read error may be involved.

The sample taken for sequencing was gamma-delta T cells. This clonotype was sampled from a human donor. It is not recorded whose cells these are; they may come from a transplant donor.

CDR3 nucleotide sequence: TGTGCCTTGTGGGAGCCGTCGGAGTTGGGCGAAAAAATCAAGGTATTT. Translating gives CALWEPSELGEKIKVF. The chain carries TRGV9 and TRGJP. This CDR3 region has 16 residues. The germline gives CDR1 GITISATS, CDR2 ISYDGTV (reference sequence).